This paragraph reports one T cell receptor beta chain. The V segment lost 1 base and the J segment 5 bases; nucleotides outside the gene matches: 10. The CDR3 loop spans 17 amino acids. Germline V gives CDR1 LGHNA, CDR2 YNFKEQ. TCRdb's copy holds only in-frame clones and misses some; the assay was immunoSEQ multiplex PCR. The sample contains under 65,000 clones, 86% of which appear only once. These data originate in a study of technical replicates of blood from a handful of donors. The receptor was isolated from a human donor in good health. Some clones in this sample may be carry-over from other donors' samples. The material sequenced was PBMCs. V usage is TRBV4-2 and J usage is TRBJ2-5, with 10 nucleotides matching TRBD2. This CDR3 is CASSQATSGTGGETQYF. CDR3 DNA sequence: TGTGCCAGCAGCCAAGCTACTAGCGGGACCGGGGGGGAGACCCAGTACTTC.